The subject of this entry is one T cell receptor beta chain. V lost 5 bases and J lost 4, with 15 bases in between. There are 15 residues in the CDR3. Looked up from germline, CDR1 is SEHNR and CDR2 is FQNEAQ (reference sequence). This entry comes from a study of preoperative IRX-2 immunotherapy in early breast cancer. TCRdb's table, derived via immunoSEQ multiplex PCR, lists solely in-frame clones and lacks some. The sample has about 24,000 clones, around 90% seen once. As for treatment: preoperative locoregional IRX-2 cytokine immunotherapy. Preoperative locoregional IRX-2 cytokine immunotherapy was tested in the phase Ib source study.

The clonotype originates from a human donor with breast cancer. The V gene is TRBV7-9, the J gene TRBJ1-3; possibly TRBD1 for D (6 bases). The sequencing here drew on tumor tissue, taken after IRX-2 immunotherapy. In DNA, the CDR3 is TGTGCCAGCAGCACAATCGACAGGAAAGGAAACACCATATATTTT. Protein product: CASSTIDRKGNTIYF. Looking up the rest from reference TRBV7-9 and TRBJ1-3 gives the full variable domain: DTGVSQNPRHKITKRGQNVTFRCDPISEHNRLYWYRQTLGQGPEFLTYFQNEAQLEKSRLLSDRFSAERPKGSFSTLEIQRTEQGDSAMYLCASSTIDRKGNTIYFGEGSWLTVV.